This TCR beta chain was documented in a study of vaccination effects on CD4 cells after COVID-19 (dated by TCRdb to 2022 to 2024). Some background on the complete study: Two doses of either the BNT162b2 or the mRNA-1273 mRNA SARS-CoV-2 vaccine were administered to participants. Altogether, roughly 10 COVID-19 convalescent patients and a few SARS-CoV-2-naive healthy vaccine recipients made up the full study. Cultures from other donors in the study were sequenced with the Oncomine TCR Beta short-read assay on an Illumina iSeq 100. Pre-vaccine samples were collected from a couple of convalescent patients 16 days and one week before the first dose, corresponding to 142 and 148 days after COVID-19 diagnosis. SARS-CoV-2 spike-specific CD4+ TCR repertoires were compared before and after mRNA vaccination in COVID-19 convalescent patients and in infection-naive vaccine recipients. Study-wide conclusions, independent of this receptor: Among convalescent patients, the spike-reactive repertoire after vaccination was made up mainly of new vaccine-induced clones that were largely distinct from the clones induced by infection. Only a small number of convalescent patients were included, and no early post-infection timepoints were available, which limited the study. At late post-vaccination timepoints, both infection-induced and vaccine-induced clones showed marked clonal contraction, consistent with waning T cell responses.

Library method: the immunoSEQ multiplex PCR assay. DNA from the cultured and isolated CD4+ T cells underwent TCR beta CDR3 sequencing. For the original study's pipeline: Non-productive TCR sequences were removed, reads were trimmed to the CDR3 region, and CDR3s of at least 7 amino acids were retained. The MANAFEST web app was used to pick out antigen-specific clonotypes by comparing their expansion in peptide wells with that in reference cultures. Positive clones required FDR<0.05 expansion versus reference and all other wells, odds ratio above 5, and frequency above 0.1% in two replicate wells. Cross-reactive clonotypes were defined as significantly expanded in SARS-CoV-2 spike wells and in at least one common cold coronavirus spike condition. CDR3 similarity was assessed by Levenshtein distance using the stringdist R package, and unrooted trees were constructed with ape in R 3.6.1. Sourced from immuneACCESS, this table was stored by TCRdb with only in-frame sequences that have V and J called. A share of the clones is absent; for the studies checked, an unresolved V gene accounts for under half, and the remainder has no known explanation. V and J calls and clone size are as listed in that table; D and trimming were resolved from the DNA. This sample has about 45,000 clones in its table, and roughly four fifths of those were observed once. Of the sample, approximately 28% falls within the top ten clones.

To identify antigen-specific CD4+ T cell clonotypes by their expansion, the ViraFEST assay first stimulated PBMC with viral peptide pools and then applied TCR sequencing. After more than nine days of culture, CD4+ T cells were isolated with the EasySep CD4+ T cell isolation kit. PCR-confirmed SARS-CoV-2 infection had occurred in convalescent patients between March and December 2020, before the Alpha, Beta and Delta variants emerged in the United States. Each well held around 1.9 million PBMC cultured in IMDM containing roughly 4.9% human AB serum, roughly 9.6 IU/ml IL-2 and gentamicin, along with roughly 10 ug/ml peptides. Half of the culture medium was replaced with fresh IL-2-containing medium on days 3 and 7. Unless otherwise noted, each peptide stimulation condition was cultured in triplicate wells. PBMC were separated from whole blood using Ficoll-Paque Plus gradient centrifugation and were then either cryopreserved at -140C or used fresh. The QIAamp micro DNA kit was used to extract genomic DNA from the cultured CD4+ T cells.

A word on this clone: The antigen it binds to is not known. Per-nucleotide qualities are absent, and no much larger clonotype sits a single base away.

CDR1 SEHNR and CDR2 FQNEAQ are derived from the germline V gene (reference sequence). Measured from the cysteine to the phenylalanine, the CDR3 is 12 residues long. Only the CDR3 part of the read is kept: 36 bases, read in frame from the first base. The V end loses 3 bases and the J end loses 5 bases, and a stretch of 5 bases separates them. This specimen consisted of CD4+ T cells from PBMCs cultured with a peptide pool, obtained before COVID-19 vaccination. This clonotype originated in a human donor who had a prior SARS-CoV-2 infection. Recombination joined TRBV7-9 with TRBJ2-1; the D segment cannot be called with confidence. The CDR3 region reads CASSFLDNEQFF. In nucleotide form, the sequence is TGTGCCAGCAGCTTTTTAGACAATGAGCAGTTCTTC.